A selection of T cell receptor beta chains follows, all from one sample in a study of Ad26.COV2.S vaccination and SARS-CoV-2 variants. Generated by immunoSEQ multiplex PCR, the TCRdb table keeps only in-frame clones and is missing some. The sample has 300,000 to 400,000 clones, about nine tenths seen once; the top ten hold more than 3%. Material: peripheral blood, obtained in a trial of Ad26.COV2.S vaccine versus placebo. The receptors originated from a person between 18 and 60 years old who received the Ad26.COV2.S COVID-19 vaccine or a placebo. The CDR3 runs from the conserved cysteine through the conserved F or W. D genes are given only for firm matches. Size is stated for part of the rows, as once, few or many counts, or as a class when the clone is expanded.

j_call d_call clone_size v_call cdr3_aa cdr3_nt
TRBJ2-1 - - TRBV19 CASLRGDEQFF TGTGCCAGTTTGCGGGGAGATGAGCAGTTCTTC
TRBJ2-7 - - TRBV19 CASSIGPYPYEQYF TGTGCCAGTAGTATCGGCCCATACCCCTACGAGCAGTACTTC
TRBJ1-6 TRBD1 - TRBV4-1 CASSHLTGGSYNSPLHF TGCGCCAGCAGCCACTTGACAGGGGGCTCCTATAATTCACCCCTCCACTTT
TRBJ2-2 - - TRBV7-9 CASRPSGVSSTGELFF TGTGCCAGCAGGCCCAGTGGGGTATCGAGCACCGGGGAGCTGTTTTTT
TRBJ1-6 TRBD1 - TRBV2 CASSLTGANSPLHF TGTGCCAGCAGTCTGACAGGGGCAAATTCACCCCTCCACTTT
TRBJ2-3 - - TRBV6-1 CASSEGAVWADTQYF TGTGCCAGCAGTGAAGGGGCAGTTTGGGCAGATACGCAGTATTTT
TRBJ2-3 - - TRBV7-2 CASSVPSTDTQYF TGTGCCAGCAGCGTCCCTAGCACAGATACGCAGTATTTT
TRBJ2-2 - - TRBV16 CASSPSQGRSNTGELFF TGTGCCAGCAGCCCCTCTCAGGGCCGGTCGAACACCGGGGAGCTGTTTTTT
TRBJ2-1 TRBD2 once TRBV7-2 CASSLGRISGGTYNEQFF TGTGCCAGCAGCTTAGGTCGTATTAGCGGGGGAACCTACAATGAGCAGTTCTTC
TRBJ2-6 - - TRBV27 CASRQGYSGANVLTF TGTGCCAGCAGACAGGGATACTCTGGGGCCAACGTCCTGACTTTC
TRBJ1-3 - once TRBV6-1 CASSELDSGNTIYF TGTGCCAGCAGTGAGTTGGACTCTGGAAACACCATATATTTT
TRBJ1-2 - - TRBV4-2 CASSSRTDFDGYTF TGTGCCAGCAGCTCCAGGACAGATTTTGATGGCTACACCTTC
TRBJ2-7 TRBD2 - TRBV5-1 CASSPLAGNEYEQYF TGCGCCAGCAGCCCCCTAGCGGGGAACGAATACGAGCAGTACTTC
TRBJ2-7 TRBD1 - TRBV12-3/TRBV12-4 CASSLVTGSEQYF TGTGCCAGCAGTCTCGTGACAGGGTCCGAGCAGTACTTC
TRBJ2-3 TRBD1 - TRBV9 CASSVEGGPDTQYF TGTGCCAGCAGCGTAGAAGGGGGCCCAGATACGCAGTATTTT
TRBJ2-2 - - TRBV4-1 CASSQYRAWNTGELFF TGCGCCAGCAGCCAGTACAGGGCCTGGAACACCGGGGAGCTGTTTTTT
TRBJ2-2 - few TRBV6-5 CASSRLGELFF TGTGCCAGCAGCCGCCTAGGGGAGCTGTTTTTT
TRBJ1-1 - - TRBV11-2 CASSLLAGTNTEAFF TGTGCCAGCAGCTTATTGGCAGGAACGAACACTGAAGCTTTCTTT
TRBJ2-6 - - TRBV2 CASSEFRAGALGANVLTF TGTGCCAGCAGTGAATTCAGGGCGGGGGCGCTTGGGGCCAACGTCCTGACTTTC
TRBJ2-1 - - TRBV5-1 CASSSGQSYNEQFF TGCGCCAGCAGCTCAGGACAGTCCTACAATGAGCAGTTCTTC